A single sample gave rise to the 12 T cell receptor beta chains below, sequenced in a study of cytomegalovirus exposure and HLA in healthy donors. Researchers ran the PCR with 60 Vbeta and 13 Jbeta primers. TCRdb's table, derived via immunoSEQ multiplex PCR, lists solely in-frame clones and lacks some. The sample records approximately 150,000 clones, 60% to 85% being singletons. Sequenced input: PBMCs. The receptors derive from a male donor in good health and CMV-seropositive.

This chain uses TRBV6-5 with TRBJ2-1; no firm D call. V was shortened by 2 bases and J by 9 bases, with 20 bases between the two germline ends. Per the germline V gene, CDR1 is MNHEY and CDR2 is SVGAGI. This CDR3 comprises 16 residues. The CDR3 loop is CASSYGLGLSVIEQFF. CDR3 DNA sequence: TGTGCCAGCAGTTACGGTCTAGGATTATCGGTTATTGAGCAGTTCTTC.

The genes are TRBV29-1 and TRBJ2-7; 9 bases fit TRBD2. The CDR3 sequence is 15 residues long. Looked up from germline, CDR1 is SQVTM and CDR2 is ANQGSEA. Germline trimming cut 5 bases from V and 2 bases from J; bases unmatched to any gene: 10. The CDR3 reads CSVPKGSGGPYEQYF. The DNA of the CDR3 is TGCAGCGTTCCTAAGGGTAGCGGGGGCCCCTACGAGCAGTACTTC.

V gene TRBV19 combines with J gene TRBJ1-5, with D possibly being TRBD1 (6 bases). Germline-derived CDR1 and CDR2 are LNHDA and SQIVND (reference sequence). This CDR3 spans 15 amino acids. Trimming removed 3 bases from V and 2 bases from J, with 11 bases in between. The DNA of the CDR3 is TGTGCCAGTAGTATGATGGGGGCCCGCAATCAGCCCCAGCATTTT. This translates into CASSMMGARNQPQHF.

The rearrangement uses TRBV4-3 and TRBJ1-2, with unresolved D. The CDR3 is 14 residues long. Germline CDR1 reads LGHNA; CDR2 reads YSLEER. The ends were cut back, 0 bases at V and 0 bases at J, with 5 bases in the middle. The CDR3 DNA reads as TGCGCCAGCAGCCAAGATATCTCTAACTATGGCTACACCTTC. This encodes CASSQDISNYGYTF.

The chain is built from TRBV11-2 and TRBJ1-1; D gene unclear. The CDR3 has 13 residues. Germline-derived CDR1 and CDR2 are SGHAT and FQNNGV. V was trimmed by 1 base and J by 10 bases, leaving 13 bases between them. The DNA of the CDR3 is TGTGCCAGCAGCTTAGGAAGGGAGGGAGCAGCTTTCTTT. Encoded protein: CASSLGREGAAFF. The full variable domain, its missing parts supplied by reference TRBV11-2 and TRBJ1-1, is EAGVAQSPRYKIIEKRQSVAFWCNPISGHATLYWYQQILGQGPKLLIQFQNNGVVDDSQLPKDRFSAERLKGVDSTLKIQPAKLEDSAVYLCASSLGREGAAFFGQGTRLTVV.

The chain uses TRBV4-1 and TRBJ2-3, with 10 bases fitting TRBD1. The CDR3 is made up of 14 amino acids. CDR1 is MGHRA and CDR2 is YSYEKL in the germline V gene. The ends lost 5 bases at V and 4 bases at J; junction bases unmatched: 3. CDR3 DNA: TGCGCCAGCAGCAAGGGACAGGGGCCAGATACGCAGTATTTT. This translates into CASSKGQGPDTQYF.

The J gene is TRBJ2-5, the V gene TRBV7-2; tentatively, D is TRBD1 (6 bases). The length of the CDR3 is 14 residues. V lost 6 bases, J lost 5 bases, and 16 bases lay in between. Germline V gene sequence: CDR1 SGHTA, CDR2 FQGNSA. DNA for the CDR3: TGTGCCAGCAGTGCAGGTGGGGGCCTGGAGACCCAGTACTTC. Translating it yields CASSAGGGLETQYF.

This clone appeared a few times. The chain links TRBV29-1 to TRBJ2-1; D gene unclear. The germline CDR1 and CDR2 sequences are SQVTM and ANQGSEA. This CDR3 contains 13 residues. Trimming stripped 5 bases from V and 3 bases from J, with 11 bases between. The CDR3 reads CSVTTTLYNEQFF. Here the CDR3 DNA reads TGCAGCGTTACTACAACCCTCTACAATGAGCAGTTCTTC.

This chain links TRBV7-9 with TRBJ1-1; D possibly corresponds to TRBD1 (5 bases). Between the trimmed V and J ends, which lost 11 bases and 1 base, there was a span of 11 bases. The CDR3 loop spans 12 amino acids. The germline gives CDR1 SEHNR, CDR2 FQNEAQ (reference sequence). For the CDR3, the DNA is TGTGCCGCGGCGGACACGAACACTGAAGCTTTCTTT. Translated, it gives CAAADTNTEAFF.

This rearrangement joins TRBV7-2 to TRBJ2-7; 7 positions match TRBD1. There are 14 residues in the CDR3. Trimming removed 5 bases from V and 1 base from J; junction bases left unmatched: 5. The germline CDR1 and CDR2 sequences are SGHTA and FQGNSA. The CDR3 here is CASSPAQGSYEQYF. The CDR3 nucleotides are TGTGCCAGCAGCCCCGCACAGGGGTCCTACGAGCAGTACTTC.

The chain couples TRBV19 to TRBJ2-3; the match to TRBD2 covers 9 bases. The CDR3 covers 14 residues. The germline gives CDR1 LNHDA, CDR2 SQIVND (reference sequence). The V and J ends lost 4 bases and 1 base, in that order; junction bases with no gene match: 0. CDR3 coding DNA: TGTGCCAGTAGTAGCGGGGGGGGCACAGATACGCAGTATTTT. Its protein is CASSSGGGTDTQYF.

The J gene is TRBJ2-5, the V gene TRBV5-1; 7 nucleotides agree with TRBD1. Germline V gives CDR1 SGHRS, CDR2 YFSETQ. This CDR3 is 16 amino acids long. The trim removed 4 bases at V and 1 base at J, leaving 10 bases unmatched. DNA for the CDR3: TGCGCCAGCAGCGGTATAGCCAGGGGGAGCCAAGAGACCCAGTACTTC. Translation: CASSGIARGSQETQYF.